The T cell receptor (beta chain) described here comes from a study of CD8 T cells in Susac syndrome. Germline loops: CDR1 LGHDT, CDR2 YNNKEL (reference sequence). The CDR3 extends over 17 amino acids. Random hexamers were used to reverse transcribe about 0.5 to 1 ug of RNA. TCRdb used MiXCR to reprocess the immunoSEQ multiplex PCR reads, holding one entry per CDR3 protein. Altogether about 22,000 distinct CDR3 sequences are present, around 94% being singletons, with the ten largest covering 0.25% to 0.3%. TCR beta sequences were obtained from blood CD8+ and CD4+ T cells. A note on this clonotype: Sequence at one end of the junction differs from germline and may be a read error.

The TCR originated in a human donor in good health. Sequencing was performed on CD8+ T cells from PBMCs. V is TRBV3-1 and J is TRBJ1-1; 7 nucleotides match TRBD1. CDR3 amino acids: CASSQDPGGTVVTEVFF. CDR3 nucleotides: TGTGCCAGCAGCCAAGATCCAGGGGGGACTGTGGTCACTGAAGTTTTCTTT.